Described below is a single T cell receptor beta chain sequence and its context. In the authors' methods: Quantification of nucleated cells was approximated via reference gene primer amplification. Only in-frame clones appear in the TCRdb table, and some are missing; sequencing was by immunoSEQ multiplex PCR. Clone size and the V and J calls come from that table; the DNA yielded D and trimming. The top ten hold around 18% of the sample, which has approximately 150,000 clones, under 90% seen once. Each participant's cohort was designated according to participant-reported clinical history. The data belong to a study of blood T cell repertoires in COVID-19. At the level of the study: Samples taken during acute and convalescent COVID-19 were collected in the United States, Italy and Spain. PBMCs, B-cell-depleted T cells, or T cells were the source of the cDNA or gDNA that made up the material.

Germline V lookup: CDR1 SEHNR, CDR2 FQNEAQ (reference sequence). The CDR3 spans 17 residues. Trimming cost V 4 bases and J 1 base; bases outside gene matches: 11. This sequence joins TRBV7-9 and TRBJ1-1; 8 bases are shared with TRBD1. This clonotype was obtained from a man aged 60-69 years who had recovered from COVID-19. Source material: PBMCs or T cells enriched from blood (not recorded which). The CDR3 protein is CASSSRGTGWSNTEAFF. Written as DNA, the CDR3 is TGTGCCAGCAGCTCGCGGGGGACAGGTTGGTCGAACACTGAAGCTTTCTTT. Full variable domain (remainder filled in from reference TRBV7-9 and TRBJ1-1): DTGVSQNPRHKITKRGQNVTFRCDPISEHNRLYWYRQTLGQGPEFLTYFQNEAQLEKSRLLSDRFSAERPKGSFSTLEIQRTEQGDSAMYLCASSSRGTGWSNTEAFFGQGTRLTVV.